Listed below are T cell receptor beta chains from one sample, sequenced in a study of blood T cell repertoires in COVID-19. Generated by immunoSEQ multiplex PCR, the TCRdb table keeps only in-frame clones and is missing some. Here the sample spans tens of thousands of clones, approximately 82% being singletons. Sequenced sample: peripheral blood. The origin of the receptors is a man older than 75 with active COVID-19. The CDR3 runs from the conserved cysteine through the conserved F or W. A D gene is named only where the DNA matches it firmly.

CDR3: CASSVQGSGNSPLHF
D: .
length: 15
V: TRBV5-1
J: TRBJ1-6

CDR3: CASGFHPSGGPPGELFF
D: TRBD2
length: 17
V: TRBV12-5
J: TRBJ2-2

CDR3: CSVTLTGLASYEQYF
D: TRBD2
length: 15
V: TRBV29-1
J: TRBJ2-7

CDR3: CSVGGFGGQIYGYTF
D: .
length: 15
V: TRBV29-1
J: TRBJ1-2

CDR3: CASSPSGSGETQYF
D: TRBD2
length: 14
V: TRBV9
J: TRBJ2-5

CDR3: CAIRGDTGYEQYF
D: .
length: 13
V: TRBV10-3
J: TRBJ2-7

CDR3: CASRLDRLGNEQFF
D: TRBD1
length: 14
V: TRBV19
J: TRBJ2-1

CDR3: CASSYGGDSNQPQHF
D: .
length: 15
V: TRBV6-6
J: TRBJ1-5

CDR3: CASSDGGTRGYTF
D: .
length: 13
V: TRBV6-5
J: TRBJ1-2

CDR3: CASSPLGLAGAYEQYF
D: TRBD2
length: 16
V: TRBV4-2
J: TRBJ2-7

CDR3: CASSQDLGAKAFF
D: .
length: 13
V: TRBV4-3
J: TRBJ1-1

CDR3: CASSPRQGDVGNTIYF
D: TRBD1
length: 16
V: TRBV18
J: TRBJ1-3

CDR3: CASSSRQGGTGELFF
D: .
length: 15
V: TRBV5-4
J: TRBJ2-2

CDR3: CASRTRLAGGPGTDTQYF
D: TRBD2
length: 18
V: TRBV28
J: TRBJ2-3

CDR3: CASSLRTGGNEQFF
D: TRBD1
length: 14
V: TRBV5-1
J: TRBJ2-1

CDR3: CASSLEGLYREKLFF
D: .
length: 15
V: TRBV5-5
J: TRBJ1-4

CDR3: CASRLAGGYNEQFF
D: TRBD2
length: 14
V: TRBV6-5
J: TRBJ2-1

CDR3: CASSPAVGTGLNEQFF
D: TRBD1
length: 16
V: TRBV14
J: TRBJ2-1

CDR3: CASLRGIGPQHF
D: .
length: 12
V: TRBV6-4
J: TRBJ1-5

CDR3: CASSAGGTTNEKLFF
D: TRBD1
length: 15
V: TRBV9
J: TRBJ1-4

CDR3: CASSQSGQTYEQYF
D: TRBD1
length: 14
V: TRBV4-3
J: TRBJ2-7

CDR3: CASSITGQANTGELFF
D: TRBD1
length: 16
V: TRBV19
J: TRBJ2-2

CDR3: CASSFDSEQFF
D: .
length: 11
V: TRBV7-8
J: TRBJ2-1

CDR3: CSASATSAESYYNEQFF
D: TRBD2
length: 17
V: TRBV20-1
J: TRBJ2-1

CDR3: CASSLLEGFSSGANVLTF
D: .
length: 18
V: TRBV7-8
J: TRBJ2-6

CDR3: CASSIRPLAGATSTDTQYF
D: TRBD2
length: 19
V: TRBV7-6
J: TRBJ2-3

CDR3: CASSTGQGDTEAFF
D: TRBD1
length: 14
V: TRBV3-1/TRBV3-2
J: TRBJ1-1

CDR3: CASSRLGTGKRGNTEAFF
D: TRBD1
length: 18
V: TRBV4-1
J: TRBJ1-1

CDR3: CASSFNFAGEAFF
D: .
length: 13
V: TRBV11-1
J: TRBJ1-1

CDR3: CASSPGQGHEQFF
D: TRBD1
length: 13
V: TRBV18
J: TRBJ2-1

CDR3: CASSYSIWDRAYEQYF
D: TRBD1
length: 16
V: TRBV6-5
J: TRBJ2-7

CDR3: CASSPTGQVDEQYF
D: .
length: 14
V: TRBV7-8
J: TRBJ2-7